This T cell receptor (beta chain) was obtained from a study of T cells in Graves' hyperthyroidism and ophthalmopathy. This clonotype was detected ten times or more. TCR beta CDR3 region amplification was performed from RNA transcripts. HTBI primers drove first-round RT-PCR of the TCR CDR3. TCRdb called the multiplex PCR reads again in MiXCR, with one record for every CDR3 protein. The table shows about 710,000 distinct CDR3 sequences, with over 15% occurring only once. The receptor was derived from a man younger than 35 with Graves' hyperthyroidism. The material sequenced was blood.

In DNA, the CDR3 is TGTGCCAGCAGCTTAGGGGGTCAACTTGAAGCTTTCTTT. Protein sequence: CASSLGGQLEAFF. The chain recombines TRBV11-3 with TRBJ1-1; no definite D call. CDR3 length: 13 residues. Trimming pared 1 base from V and 7 bases from J, leaving 10 bases between. CDR1 is SGHNT and CDR2 is YENEEA in the germline V gene.